The following is a T cell receptor (beta chain) sequence with its context. Germline V lookup: CDR1 MNHEY, CDR2 SVGAGI. Trimming took 4 bases from V and 6 from J; bases not matched to a gene: 11. The CDR3 is 15 amino acids. The data were obtained in a study of blood T cell repertoires in COVID-19. Study-wide context: The United States, Italy and Spain supplied acute and convalescent COVID-19 samples. T cells, B-cell-depleted T cells, or PBMCs supplied cDNA or gDNA.

Some clones are missing from TCRdb's copy, which holds only in-frame ones; the method was immunoSEQ multiplex PCR. Of over 200,000 clones in the sample, about nine tenths were seen once. This chain connects TRBV6-5 to TRBJ2-7; 8 positions agree with TRBD1. The TCR was taken from a woman aged 55-69 years with acute or convalescent COVID-19. Sequencing was done on a sample of peripheral blood. As DNA, the CDR3 is TGTGCCAGCAGTTTAACAGGGGGAAAACGTGCCGAGCAGTACTTC. This codes for CASSLTGGKRAEQYF.